These 10 T cell receptor beta chains originate from one sample sequenced in a study of Ad26.COV2.S vaccination and SARS-CoV-2 variants. Treatment described: approximately 18 received Ad26.COV2.S at low or high dose, single or two shots; about 5 received placebo; per-sample allocation not given. On day 63 after the first injection, vaccine and placebo recipients gave samples. Sequenced by immunoSEQ multiplex PCR; TCRdb stores in-frame clones only, minus some. The sample consists of about 440,000 clones, roughly 88% of them appearing once. The sequences come from peripheral blood, collected in a trial of Ad26.COV2.S vaccine versus placebo. The receptors were sampled from a person aged 18-60 years who received the Ad26.COV2.S COVID-19 vaccine or a placebo.

V and J are TRBV6-2 or TRBV6-3 and TRBJ2-3; TRBD2 is a possible D gene (6 bases). Germline values: CDR1 MNHEY, CDR2 SVGEGT. The CDR3 extends over 14 amino acids. V lost 6 bases and J 7 bases, leaving 17 bases between the germline ends. DNA for the CDR3: TGTGCCAGCAGCCCCGGCGGGACCCAAAATACGCAGTATTTT. The encoded protein is CASSPGGTQNTQYF.

This clone was recorded only once. The chain employs TRBV6-5 and TRBJ2-5; D perhaps matches TRBD2 (6 bases). The CDR3 loop spans 15 amino acids. Germline CDR1 MNHEY, CDR2 SVGAGI. V dropped 0 bases and J dropped 0 bases, with 8 bases sitting between them. CDR3 coding DNA: TGTGCCAGCAGTTACTCGGGGGGTGACCAAGAGACCCAGTACTTC. As protein: CASSYSGGDQETQYF.

The count of this clone is one. This chain joins TRBV2 and TRBJ2-5; D may be TRBD2 (6 bases). Trimming took 1 base from V and 4 from J, leaving 7 bases between them. The CDR3 runs 13 residues. Germline CDR1 SNHLY, CDR2 FYNNEI. The CDR3 is CASSEEGLETQYF. The DNA for the CDR3 is TGTGCCAGCAGTGAAGAGGGACTAGAGACCCAGTACTTC.

The rearrangement links TRBV10-3 to TRBJ2-7, with TRBD1 matching 8 bases. V lost 3 bases and J lost 2; bases outside the gene matches: 3. Germline values: CDR1 ENHRY, CDR2 SYGVKD. This CDR3 comprises 14 residues. DNA of the CDR3: TGTGCCATCAGTGAAGGACAGGGCCCCTACGAGCAGTACTTC. Translated: CAISEGQGPYEQYF.

The CDR3 reads CSVVKGTADTQYF. CDR3 DNA sequence: TGCAGCGTTGTAAAGGGGACTGCAGATACGCAGTATTTT. The chain links TRBV29-1 to TRBJ2-3, with TRBD2 as a possible D gene (6 bases). The V end was cut by 4 bases, the J end by 4 bases, with 12 bases between. CDR1 and CDR2 (germline): SQVTM, ANQGSEA. The CDR3 length is 13 residues.

J is TRBJ2-7 and V is TRBV30, with a possible D match to TRBD1 (6 bases). Trimming cost V 0 bases and J 2 bases, with 8 bases left between them. The CDR3 sequence is 13 residues long. Germline loops: CDR1 GTSNPN, CDR2 SVGIG (reference sequence). CDR3 sequence reads: CAWSVKGAYEQYF. The DNA for the CDR3 is TGTGCCTGGAGTGTTAAGGGGGCCTACGAGCAGTACTTC.

J is TRBJ2-3 and V is TRBV7-3, with D tentatively TRBD2 (5 bases). This CDR3 has 15 residues. V was shortened by 1 base and J by 3 bases, with 11 bases between the two germline ends. Germline V gene data show CDR1 as SGHTA and CDR2 as FQGTGA. Here the CDR3 reads CASSLNLRDTDTQYF. Here the CDR3 DNA reads TGTGCCAGCAGCTTAAATCTTCGGGATACAGATACGCAGTATTTT.

The chain links TRBV7-2 to TRBJ2-1; D remains unclear. The V gene lost 3 bases and the J gene lost 7 bases, with 16 bases spanning the gap. The CDR3 loop spans 15 amino acids. CDR1 is SGHTA, CDR2 FQGNSA, per germline. The CDR3 region has the DNA TGTGCCAGCAGCTTCGTAGAGGTGGGTGTGAATGAGCAGTTCTTC. This encodes CASSFVEVGVNEQFF.

The J gene is TRBJ2-5, the V gene TRBV7-2; 11 bases agree with TRBD2. V was pared by 4 bases and J by 4 bases, with 5 bases of the junction left unmatched. From germline, CDR1 is SGHTA and CDR2 FQGNSA. The CDR3 extends over 15 amino acids. The CDR3 protein is CASSSLAGDTETQYF. In DNA, the CDR3 is TGTGCCAGCAGCTCACTAGCGGGAGATACAGAGACCCAGTACTTC.

V usage is TRBV27 and J usage is TRBJ1-2; the D gene is possibly TRBD1 (6 bases). The V gene's germline CDR1 is MNHEY and CDR2 SMNVEV (reference sequence). The CDR3 has 15 amino acids. Trimming stripped 4 bases from V and 8 bases from J, with 20 bases between. CDR3 DNA sequence: TGTGCCAGCAGTTCCCCTCCACAGGGATTGGAGGGCTACACCTTC. Residues: CASSSPPQGLEGYTF.